A single T cell receptor beta chain is shown here with its context. Its antigen is currently unknown. Produced via immunoSEQ multiplex PCR; TCRdb's table is partial and in-frame only. The sample lists about 29,000 clones, roughly 87% occurring once. Time point: week 5, during vaccination. The investigators gave 300 ug of mutant IDH1 20-mer peptide in each vaccine dose, together with topical imiquimod. The data originate from a study of a mutant IDH1 vaccine in newly diagnosed glioma. Study-level background: The first vaccination came 4-6 weeks after radiotherapy alone, or with temozolomide cycles.

Per the germline V gene, CDR1 is LGHNA and CDR2 is YSLEER. Trimming cost V 0 bases and J 7 bases; bases outside gene matches: 11. The CDR3 totals 16 residues. The sequenced sample was peripheral blood mononuclear cells (PBMCs), obtained from a glioma patient whose treatment included an IDH1 peptide vaccine. V is TRBV4-3 and J is TRBJ2-7; 8 bases agree with TRBD1. This receptor was taken from a woman aged 40-49 years with glioma. Some clones in this sample may be carry-over from other donors' samples. Here the CDR3 DNA reads TGCGCCAGCAGCCAAGATGGGGGGCAGGGGGCGGTAGAGCAGTACTTC. This sequence encodes CASSQDGGQGAVEQYF.